These T cell receptor beta chains were read from a single sample in a study of blood T cell repertoires in COVID-19. Assay: immunoSEQ multiplex PCR; the TCRdb copy retains only in-frame clones and omits some. The table has 150,000 or so clones, 70% to 90% seen once. Sequencing was done on a sample of peripheral blood. These TCRs come from a man in his fifties or sixties who had recovered from COVID-19. Both conserved end residues are part of each CDR3. The order of the fields is clone size, CDR3 length, J gene, V gene, D gene, CDR3 protein, CDR3 DNA. A D gene is named only where the DNA matches it firmly. A clone size is listed for some rows: how often the clone was seen (once, few, many), or a class if it is expanded.

>NA|13|TRBJ1-1|TRBV29-1|TRBD1
CSVRAGGNTEAFF
TGCAGCGTTAGGGCAGGGGGGAACACTGAAGCTTTCTTT
>NA|15|TRBJ2-7|TRBV14|TRBD1
CASSPWTGMPYEQYF
TGTGCCAGCAGCCCATGGACAGGCATGCCCTACGAGCAGTACTTC
>NA|11|TRBJ2-5|TRBV30|NA
CAWSVEGNQYF
TGTGCCTGGAGTGTGGAGGGCAACCAGTACTTC
>NA|16|TRBJ1-2|TRBV19|TRBD1
CASSPTGQDGNYGYTF
TGTGCCAGTAGTCCAACCGGACAGGATGGGAACTATGGCTACACCTTC
>NA|11|TRBJ1-2|TRBV29-1|NA
CSGGGHYGYTF
TGCAGCGGAGGGGGTCACTATGGCTACACCTTC
>NA|14|TRBJ1-5|TRBV2|NA
CASSEAHGNQPQHF
TGTGCCAGCAGTGAAGCACATGGCAATCAGCCCCAGCATTTT
>NA|14|TRBJ1-5|TRBV9|NA
CASSFDAGPQPQHF
TGTGCCAGCAGCTTCGATGCGGGACCTCAGCCCCAGCATTTT
>NA|12|TRBJ2-7|TRBV6-5|NA
CASSSTEYEQYF
TGTGCCAGCAGTTCGACAGAATACGAGCAGTACTTC
>NA|16|TRBJ2-7|TRBV4-3|NA
CASSQDYDRFSYEQYF
TGCGCCAGCAGCCAAGATTACGACAGGTTCTCCTACGAGCAGTACTTC
>NA|13|TRBJ1-5|TRBV19|NA
CASPREGDQPQHF
TGTGCCAGTCCTCGGGAGGGGGATCAGCCCCAGCATTTT
>few|15|TRBJ1-2|TRBV6-1|TRBD1
CASSERQGFAYGYTF
TGTGCCAGCAGTGAAAGACAGGGATTCGCCTATGGCTACACCTTC
>NA|11|TRBJ2-5|TRBV27|NA
CATRQGETQYF
TGTGCCACCCGGCAGGGTGAGACCCAGTACTTC
>NA|14|TRBJ1-6|TRBV14|NA
CASSQAVQRSPLHF
TGTGCCAGCAGCCAGGCGGTGCAGCGGTCACCCCTCCACTTT
>NA|11|TRBJ2-3|TRBV29-1|NA
CSITESDTQYF
TGCAGCATTACAGAGTCAGATACGCAGTATTTT
>NA|14|TRBJ2-2|TRBV15|NA
CATSRERGTGELFF
TGTGCCACCAGCAGGGAACGGGGCACCGGGGAGCTGTTTTTT
>NA|19|TRBJ2-3|TRBV7-3|TRBD1
CASSLQGTVGRATPDTQYF
TGTGCCAGCAGCTTACAAGGGACAGTCGGACGTGCAACCCCAGATACGCAGTATTTT
>NA|13|TRBJ1-5|TRBV7-9|NA
CASSFGGAQPQHF
TGTGCCAGCAGCTTTGGGGGGGCTCAGCCCCAGCATTTT